The clone carrying this TCR beta chain was seen repeatedly, ten times or more. These data belong to a study of molecular identifiers for immune sequencing clone quantification. Germline CDR1 reads MNHNS; CDR2 reads SASEGT. The CDR3 totals 15 residues. The ends lost 2 bases at V and 3 bases at J; junction bases unmatched: 7. TCRdb reprocessed the PCR reads with MiXCR, giving one entry per CDR3 protein. The sample yields just over 40,000 distinct CDR3 sequences, roughly 24% seen once. The chain combines TRBV6-1 with TRBJ2-7; 7 bases map to TRBD1. This TCR was sampled from a human donor in good health. Some libraries in this study had Jurkat cell RNA spiked in. Sequenced material: naive CD8+ T cells from blood, with Jurkat cell RNA spiked in. Sample subset: FACS-sorted CD8+CD4-CCR7+CD45RA+ naive T cells. CDR3 bases: TGTGCCAGCAGTGAATGGGAGACAGGGCTCTACGAGCAGTACTTC. Translating gives CASSEWETGLYEQYF.